These T cell receptor beta chains were read from a single sample in a study of post-analysis software for immune sequencing data. Via MiXCR, TCRdb re-called the PCR reads, giving one row per CDR3 protein. The sample lists hundreds of thousands of distinct CDR3 sequences; 25% to 30% were seen once. Sequencing was done on a sample of blood. The receptor set was obtained from a girl aged 10 to 17 with multiple sclerosis. The CDR3 runs from the conserved cysteine through the conserved F or W. Each record gives: clone size, D gene, J gene, V gene, CDR3 DNA, CDR3 protein. A D gene is named only where the DNA matches it firmly. The listing skips clone size in some rows; elsewhere it reads once, few, many or a size class.

.	.	TRBJ2-1	TRBV5-6	TGTGCCAGCAGCTCGGACAGTGCAAATGAGCAGTTCTTC	CASSSDSANEQFF
few	TRBD1	TRBJ2-3	TRBV27	TGTGCCAGCAGTTCAGGGGGCGCCGGAGATACGCAGTATTTT	CASSSGGAGDTQYF
.	TRBD1	TRBJ1-6	TRBV7-9	TGTGCCAGCAGCTCGGGACAGGGAGTCTGGTCACCCCTCCACTTT	CASSSGQGVWSPLHF
.	TRBD2	TRBJ2-1	TRBV5-1	TGCGCCAGCAGCTTTTCTAGCGGGGGGTACAATGAGCAGTTCTTC	CASSFSSGGYNEQFF
few	TRBD2	TRBJ2-1	TRBV3-1	TGTGCCAGCAGCCACTCCAGCGGGAGGTTGGATGAGCAGTTCTTC	CASSHSSGRLDEQFF
.	.	TRBJ1-5	TRBV27	TGTGCCAGCAGTTTAGGACCGAGCCAGCCCCAGCATTTT	CASSLGPSQPQHF
.	.	TRBJ2-3	TRBV9	TGTGCCAGCAGCGTAGATGGCAGGGGCCTCACAGATACGCAGTATTTT	CASSVDGRGLTDTQYF
few	.	TRBJ2-4	TRBV29-1	TGCAGCGTTGTTCCCAGGGGAAACATTCAGTACTTC	CSVVPRGNIQYF
.	.	TRBJ1-2	TRBV11-2	TGTGCCGGCAGCCCCCTCTCGGGCACGACGGGAGGCTACACCTTC	CAGSPLSGTTGGYTF
few	.	TRBJ1-2	TRBV12-3/TRBV12-4	TGTGCCAGCAGCCTTACCCTCATGCGTGGCTACACCTTC	CASSLTLMRGYTF
.	.	TRBJ2-7	TRBV10-3	TGTGCCATCAGTGAGCGAACACAGGGTATCTACGAGCAGTACTTC	CAISERTQGIYEQYF
.	.	TRBJ2-7	TRBV6-1	TGTGCCAGCAGTGACTCCCCAATCTACGAGCAGTACTTC	CASSDSPIYEQYF
.	TRBD2	TRBJ2-1	TRBV10-3	TGTGCCATCAGAGTGTCGCTAGCGGGAGTCGATGAGCAGTTCTTC	CAIRVSLAGVDEQFF
few	TRBD2	TRBJ2-3	TRBV20-1	TGCAGTGCTAGTGCGGGAGAAGGGGATACGCAGTATTTT	CSASAGEGDTQYF
once	TRBD1	TRBJ1-5	TRBV7-2	TGTGCCAGCAGCCGCGACAGGGCAGGTCAGCCCCAGCATTTT	CASSRDRAGQPQHF
.	TRBD1	TRBJ2-3	TRBV28	TGTGCCAGCAGTGCGCCGGGACAGGTGAACACAGATACGCAGTATTTT	CASSAPGQVNTDTQYF
.	.	TRBJ1-2	TRBV15	TGTGCCACCAGCAGCGGGCCTTTGGCGGGCTACACCTTC	CATSSGPLAGYTF
.	.	TRBJ1-2	TRBV29-1	TGCAGCGTACGCGAAGGGACGGACTTTTTTGGCTACACCTTC	CSVREGTDFFGYTF
.	TRBD2	TRBJ2-2	TRBV29-1	TGCAGCGTGGGACTAGCGGGCACAGAAAACACCGGGAAGCTGTTTTTT	CSVGLAGTENTGKLFF